Following are 26 T cell receptor beta chains from one sample sequenced in a study of Ad26.COV2.S vaccination and SARS-CoV-2 variants. The method was immunoSEQ multiplex PCR; TCRdb's version includes in-frame clones alone and lacks a portion of them. Here the sample spans approximately 420,000 clones, about 85% being singletons. As to treatment: some 19 received Ad26.COV2.S at low or high dose, single or two shots; several received placebo; per-sample allocation not given. Vaccine and placebo recipients were sampled on day 63 after the first injection. The input for sequencing was peripheral blood, taken in a trial of Ad26.COV2.S vaccine versus placebo. The source of these receptors is a person between 18 and 60 years old who received the Ad26.COV2.S COVID-19 vaccine or a placebo.

The chain couples TRBV10-3 to TRBJ2-2; 8 bases line up with TRBD2. Germline V gene data show CDR1 as ENHRY and CDR2 as SYGVKD. V was clipped by 11 bases and J by 2 bases; unmatched bases: 7. This CDR3 contains 14 residues. The CDR3 sequence is CALRGGPNTGELFF. The CDR3 nucleotides are TGTGCCCTTCGCGGGGGGCCTAACACCGGGGAGCTGTTTTTT.

This clone was counted once. The CDR3 DNA reads TGTGCCGTCGGACACGACAATGAGCAGTTCTTC. Translated, it gives CAVGHDNEQFF. This chain uses TRBV24-1 with TRBJ2-1; D may be TRBD1 (5 bases). Between the trimmed V and J ends, which lost 12 bases and 5 bases, there was a span of 10 bases. The CDR3 totals 11 residues. Germline V gene lookup returns CDR1 KGHDR and CDR2 SFDVKD.

The V gene is TRBV6-4, the J gene TRBJ2-2, with no clear D. The CDR3 length is 13 residues. V dropped 6 bases and J dropped 3 bases, with 8 bases sitting between them. CDR1 and CDR2 from the germline V gene are MRHNA and SNTAGT. CDR3 loop: CASRYTDTGELFF. The CDR3 nucleotides read TGTGCCAGCAGATACACAGACACCGGGGAGCTGTTTTTT.

In its sample, this clone was seen a few times. This chain joins TRBV7-8 and TRBJ1-1; no clear D. Germline CDR1 SGHVS, CDR2 FQNEAQ. The CDR3 length is 14 residues. Trimming stripped 5 bases from V and 4 bases from J, with 14 bases between. CDR3 DNA sequence: TGTGCCAGCAGCCCTGCCCTCGGGAGCACTGAAGCTTTCTTT. It yields the protein CASSPALGSTEAFF.

The chain uses TRBV2 and TRBJ1-1; D gene ambiguous. Germline V lookup: CDR1 SNHLY, CDR2 FYNNEI. The CDR3 runs to 13 residues. V gave up 4 bases and J gave up 0 bases, with 6 bases separating them. The CDR3, as DNA: TGTGCCAGCAGTGTCGGTCTGAACACTGAAGCTTTCTTT. Translating gives CASSVGLNTEAFF.

The V call is TRBV20-1, the J call TRBJ2-1; D tentatively fits TRBD1 or TRBD2 (6 bases each). CDR1 and CDR2 (germline): DFQATT, SNEGSKA (reference sequence). Between the trimmed V and J ends, which lost 3 bases and 3 bases, there was a span of 12 bases. This CDR3 spans 14 amino acids. This CDR3 reads CSASHGGGYNEQFF. The DNA for the CDR3 is TGCAGTGCTAGTCACGGGGGCGGCTACAATGAGCAGTTCTTC.

This clone occurred a few times. V and J are TRBV2 and TRBJ2-7, with TRBD2 matching 7 bases. Germline CDR1 SNHLY, CDR2 FYNNEI. After removal of 6 bases from V and 0 bases from J, the junction contained 8 bases not matched to a gene. This CDR3 has 15 amino acids. CDR3 DNA sequence: TGTGCCAGCAGGGGGACGGGGGGACCCTCCTACGAGCAGTACTTC. Encoded protein: CASRGTGGPSYEQYF.

The chain recombines TRBV5-4 with TRBJ1-4; the D gene is possibly TRBD1 (5 bases). V shed 0 bases and J shed 6 bases, with 6 bases lying between them. This CDR3 comprises 13 residues. CDR1 and CDR2 (germline): SGHNT, YYREEE (reference sequence). The CDR3 coding sequence is TGTGCCAGCAGCTTGGAAGGGGATGAAAAACTGTTTTTT. Protein sequence: CASSLEGDEKLFF.

The V call is TRBV11-2, the J call TRBJ2-7, with D possibly called TRBD1 or TRBD2 (5 bases each). The ends were cut back, 5 bases at V and 6 bases at J, with 17 bases in the middle. This CDR3 spans 14 amino acids. Germline lookup yields CDR1 SGHAT and CDR2 FQNNGV. The chain's CDR3 is CASSPVVGAAEQYF. For the CDR3, the DNA is TGTGCCAGCAGCCCCGTCGTCGGGGCGGCCGAGCAGTACTTC.

The chain joins TRBV2 to TRBJ2-3; TRBD2 matches at 7 bases. Germline trimming cut 7 bases from V and 2 bases from J; bases unmatched to any gene: 3. Germline V gene lookup returns CDR1 SNHLY and CDR2 FYNNEI. CDR3 size: 13 residues. As DNA, the CDR3 is TGTGCCAGCAAAGCGGGGTTCACAGATACGCAGTATTTT. It specifies CASKAGFTDTQYF.

The rearrangement joins TRBV6-6 to TRBJ2-7; 10 bases align to TRBD1. Germline trimming cut 8 bases from V and 5 bases from J; bases unmatched to any gene: 6. This CDR3 comprises 13 residues. Germline loops: CDR1 MNHNY, CDR2 SVGAGI (reference sequence). CDR3 DNA sequence: TGTGCCAGCTCCCTCGGACAGGGGGACGAGCAGTACTTC. Protein: CASSLGQGDEQYF.

This chain connects TRBV5-1 to TRBJ2-7, with D perhaps assigned TRBD1 or TRBD2 (10 bases each). Germline CDR1 and CDR2: SGHRS and YFSETQ. V was pared by 1 base and J by 1 base, with 27 bases between. The length of the CDR3 is 20 residues. This CDR3 reads CASSLFPELAGTGVSYEQYF. For the CDR3, the DNA is TGCGCCAGCAGCTTGTTCCCGGAACTAGCGGGGACAGGGGTATCCTACGAGCAGTACTTC. The full variable domain, its missing parts supplied by reference TRBV5-1 and TRBJ2-7, is KAGVTQTPRYLIKTRGQQVTLSCSPISGHRSVSWYQQTPGQGLQFLFEYFSETQRNKGNFPGRFSGRQFSNSRSEMNVSTLELGDSALYLCASSLFPELAGTGVSYEQYFGPGTRLTVT.

This clone was found a few times. V usage is TRBV4-1 and J usage is TRBJ2-7; unclear D gene. Germline V gene lookup returns CDR1 MGHRA and CDR2 YSYEKL. The CDR3 totals 14 residues. The V and J ends lost 0 bases and 1 base respectively, with 7 bases between them. In DNA, the CDR3 is TGCGCCAGCAGCCAAGAGGAGAGATCCTACGAGCAGTACTTC. As protein: CASSQEERSYEQYF.

The chain employs TRBV10-2 and TRBJ1-2; no definite D call. Germline CDR1 WSHSY, CDR2 SAAADI. The CDR3 is 13 residues long. Trimming took 4 bases from V and 0 from J, leaving 6 bases between them. CDR3: CASSGGPNYGYTF. In DNA form, the CDR3 reads TGCGCCAGCAGTGGTGGACCTAACTATGGCTACACCTTC.

CDR3 sequence (DNA): TGTGCCAGCAGCTTCTCGGGGATTCCCAGCAAGTACAATGAGCAGTTCTTC. Protein product: CASSFSGIPSKYNEQFF. The chain employs TRBV11-2 and TRBJ2-1, with D tentatively TRBD2 (5 bases). V dropped 3 bases and J dropped 4 bases, with 19 bases sitting between them. The germline gives CDR1 SGHAT, CDR2 FQNNGV. The CDR3 is 17 amino acids.

The CDR3 sequence is CASSQGRQGRKMNTEAFF. In DNA, the CDR3 is TGCGCCAGCAGCCAAGGGAGACAGGGACGGAAAATGAACACTGAAGCTTTCTTT. The V gene is TRBV4-1, the J gene TRBJ1-1; the match to TRBD1 covers 7 bases. The germline V gene encodes CDR1 MGHRA and CDR2 YSYEKL. V dropped 1 base and J dropped 0; count of bases not matched to a gene: 11. CDR3 length equals 18 residues.

The gene calls are TRBV6-1 and TRBJ2-5, with 12 bases matching TRBD2. The CDR3 spans 14 residues. Germline assignment: CDR1 MNHNS and CDR2 SASEGT. Trimming took 6 bases from V and 4 from J; bases not matched to a gene: 3. The DNA for the CDR3 is TGTGCCAGCAGCCGGACTAGCGGGGCAGAGACCCAGTACTTC. Amino acids: CASSRTSGAETQYF.

This chain connects TRBV5-1 to TRBJ2-3; D unclear. Between the trimmed V and J ends, which lost 6 bases and 2 bases, there was a span of 13 bases. Looked up from germline, CDR1 is SGHRS and CDR2 is YFSETQ. There are 14 residues in the CDR3. DNA of the CDR3: TGCGCCAGCACCAAGGGAAGGACCACAGATACGCAGTATTTT. It codes for CASTKGRTTDTQYF.

The gene calls are TRBV6-5 and TRBJ1-2; weak D call: TRBD1 (6 bases). Trimming took 6 bases from V and 4 from J, leaving 15 bases between them. Germline CDR1 and CDR2: MNHEY and SVGAGI. This CDR3 has 14 amino acids. This chain's CDR3 is CASRGAANFYGYTF. DNA of the CDR3: TGTGCCAGCAGGGGGGCTGCGAACTTCTATGGCTACACCTTC.

The chain combines TRBV4-3 with TRBJ2-5; D not certain. This CDR3 contains 14 residues. Germline values: CDR1 LGHNA, CDR2 YSLEER. Trimming removed 0 bases from V and 1 base from J, with 6 bases in between. The DNA of the CDR3 is TGCGCCAGCAGCCAAGATACCGGCCAAGAGACCCAGTACTTC. Translated: CASSQDTGQETQYF.

V gene TRBV11-2 combines with J gene TRBJ1-1; 7 positions agree with TRBD1. This CDR3 is 15 amino acids long. CDR1 is SGHAT and CDR2 is FQNNGV in the germline V gene. V lost 5 bases and J lost 2; bases outside the gene matches: 8. The CDR3 loop is CASSIHRGLNTEAFF. CDR3 DNA: TGTGCCAGCAGCATTCACAGGGGCCTCAACACTGAAGCTTTCTTT.

The genes are TRBV10-1 and TRBJ2-5, with TRBD2 identical over 7 bases. The V gene end was trimmed by 3 bases and the J gene end by 0 bases; junction bases not matched to a gene: 4. Looked up from germline, CDR1 is WNHNN and CDR2 is SYGVQD (reference sequence). The CDR3 totals 15 residues. The DNA for the CDR3 is TGCGCCAGCAGTGATCCAGCGGGGTACCAAGAGACCCAGTACTTC. This translates into CASSDPAGYQETQYF.

This clone appeared once. The genes are TRBV12-5 and TRBJ2-3, with TRBD1 matching 8 bases. This CDR3 comprises 18 residues. V dropped 6 bases and J dropped 2; count of bases not matched to a gene: 16. The germline CDR1 and CDR2 sequences are LGHNT and FRNRAP. The CDR3 loop reads CASGNYNRDRRYTDTQYF. The CDR3 DNA reads as TGTGCTAGTGGCAACTATAACCGGGACAGGCGTTACACAGATACGCAGTATTTT. Full variable domain (rest looked up from reference TRBV12-5 and TRBJ2-3): DARVTQTPRHKVTEMGQEVTMRCQPILGHNTVFWYRQTMMQGLELLAYFRNRAPLDDSGMPKDRFSAEMPDATLATLKIQPSEPRDSAVYFCASGNYNRDRRYTDTQYFGPGTRLTVL.

The chain uses TRBV4-1 and TRBJ2-5; a possible D gene is TRBD1 (5 bases). This CDR3 region has 13 residues. Germline CDR1 reads MGHRA; CDR2 reads YSYEKL. V lost 6 bases and J lost 1, with 9 bases in between. DNA of the CDR3: TGCGCCAGCAGTGTGGGGCCCCAAGAGACCCAGTACTTC. Protein sequence: CASSVGPQETQYF.

The CDR3 region has the DNA TGTGCCAGCAGTGATGGTATGGGGAGCTACTCACCCCTCCACTTT. Translated: CASSDGMGSYSPLHF. The gene calls are TRBV2 and TRBJ1-6; D unresolved. This CDR3 contains 15 residues. Germline-derived CDR1 and CDR2 are SNHLY and FYNNEI. The V gene lost 3 bases and the J gene lost 10 bases, with 16 bases spanning the gap.

The chain combines TRBV5-8 with TRBJ1-1; D uncertain. The V end lost 0 bases, the J end lost 2 bases, and 5 bases lay between the germline ends. Germline V gene lookup returns CDR1 SGHTS and CDR2 YDEGEE. This CDR3 region has 13 residues. The CDR3 region has the DNA TGTGCCAGCAGCTTGGACGCCAACACTGAAGCTTTCTTT. Its translation is CASSLDANTEAFF.